Below, 17 T cell receptor beta chains from the same sample are listed, as sequenced in a study of cytomegalovirus exposure and HLA in healthy donors. The PCR ran on 60 Vbeta and 13 Jbeta primers. Profiled with immunoSEQ multiplex PCR; TCRdb holds only in-frame clones, not every one. The table shows about 55,000 clones, with roughly 85% occurring only once. The sequenced material came from PBMCs. These receptors came from a young man in good health and CMV-seronegative.

The genes are TRBV19 and TRBJ1-5; 7 bases are a match to TRBD1. Losses at the gene ends were 2 bases for V and 2 bases for J; bases not matched to a gene: 3. Germline lookup yields CDR1 LNHDA and CDR2 SQIVND (reference sequence). This CDR3 spans 15 amino acids. The CDR3 spells CASSIKTGGNQPQHF. The CDR3 DNA follows: TGTGCCAGTAGTATAAAAACAGGGGGCAATCAGCCCCAGCATTTT.

The rearrangement joins TRBV6-1 to TRBJ1-1; D call uncertain. The CDR3 runs 12 residues. Germline CDR1 is MNHNS and CDR2 is SASEGT. CDR3 nucleotide sequence: TGTGCAGGCGGGAGGACGAACACTGAAGCTTTCTTT. It translates to CAGGRTNTEAFF.

This chain links TRBV28 with TRBJ2-2, with D perhaps matching TRBD2 (6 bases). The V gene's germline CDR1 is MDHEN and CDR2 SYDVKM. The CDR3 has 14 amino acids. Trimming left V 3 bases short and J 7 bases short, with 12 bases between. This CDR3 is CASSLTGRDGELFF. The CDR3 coding sequence is TGTGCCAGCAGTTTGACGGGGCGGGACGGGGAGCTGTTTTTT.

This chain joins TRBV12-2 and TRBJ2-7; the table's D call, TRBD1, was not checked against the DNA. TRBV12-2 is a listed pseudogene. CDR3 length equals 17 residues. The CDR3 DNA sequence: TGTGCAAGTCGCTCTCCTCAGGGGGCGAGTAACCCTCGCAAGCAGTACTTC. This gives the protein CASRSPQGASNPRKQYF.

The chain combines TRBV18 with TRBJ2-3, with TRBD1 as a possible D gene (5 bases). CDR3 length: 16 amino acids. CDR1 is KGHSH, CDR2 LQKENI, per germline. Trimming stripped 3 bases from V and 5 bases from J, with 18 bases between. CDR3 protein: CASSPTVRQSIDTQYF. The CDR3 DNA reads TGTGCCAGCTCACCTACCGTTCGACAGTCAATAGATACGCAGTATTTT. The variable domain in full, completed from reference TRBV18 and TRBJ2-3, reads NAGVMQNPRHLVRRRGQEARLRCSPMKGHSHVYWYRQLPEEGLKFMVYLQKENIIDESGMPKERFSAEFPKEGPSILRIQQVVRGDSAAYFCASSPTVRQSIDTQYFGPGTRLTVL.

This chain joins TRBV2 and TRBJ1-5, with a weak D call TRBD1 (5 bases). Looked up from germline, CDR1 is SNHLY and CDR2 is FYNNEI. This CDR3 contains 14 residues. The V and J ends lost 4 bases and 3 bases respectively, with 10 bases between them. CDR3 DNA: TGTGCCAGCAGTGGTCAGGGCTACAATCAGCCCCAGCATTTT. Protein: CASSGQGYNQPQHF.

This chain links TRBV2 with TRBJ1-1; D may be TRBD1 (6 bases). This CDR3 has 14 amino acids. The germline gives CDR1 SNHLY, CDR2 FYNNEI. With 3 bases removed from V and 4 bases from J, the gap between germline ends came to 12 bases. The CDR3 loop reads CASSDLGGFTEAFF. CDR3 DNA: TGTGCCAGCAGTGACCTAGGGGGATTCACTGAAGCTTTCTTT.

Only a few counts were recorded for this clone. The chain recombines TRBV7-9 with TRBJ2-7, with D maybe TRBD1 (6 bases). CDR1 and CDR2 from the germline V gene are SEHNR and FQNEAQ (reference sequence). The CDR3 sequence is 14 residues long. V lost 5 bases to trimming and J lost 6 bases, with 17 bases between them. This CDR3 is CASSPQQGLAEQYF. The CDR3 DNA is TGTGCCAGCAGCCCCCAACAGGGTCTTGCCGAGCAGTACTTC.

The J gene is TRBJ2-1, the V gene TRBV5-1; D is unresolved. The CDR3 has 15 amino acids. CDR1 and CDR2 from the germline V gene are SGHRS and YFSETQ. Trimming left V 7 bases short and J 1 base short, with 15 bases between. The DNA for the CDR3 is TGCGCCAGCTGCTGCCACATACCTTCCTACAATGAGCAGTTCTTC. Protein: CASCCHIPSYNEQFF.

This clone occurred once. V is TRBV7-8 and J is TRBJ2-7, with D tentatively TRBD1 (6 bases). Germline V gene sequence: CDR1 SGHVS, CDR2 FQNEAQ. V lost 2 bases and J 0 bases, leaving 8 bases between the germline ends. The CDR3 consists of 14 residues. The CDR3 nucleotides are TGTGCCAGCAGCTTAAACAGGGTCTCCTACGAGCAGTACTTC. As protein: CASSLNRVSYEQYF.

V usage is TRBV7-9 and J usage is TRBJ2-1, with 14 bases identical to TRBD2. Germline values: CDR1 SEHNR, CDR2 FQNEAQ (reference sequence). V lost 1 base and J lost 4; bases outside the gene matches: 6. The CDR3 is made up of 18 amino acids. The CDR3 protein is CASSLVGLAGVKYNEQFF. In DNA, the CDR3 is TGTGCCAGCAGCTTAGTGGGACTAGCGGGAGTAAAGTACAATGAGCAGTTCTTC.

This chain links TRBV5-8 with TRBJ2-1; possibly TRBD1 for D (6 bases). Germline loops: CDR1 SGHTS, CDR2 YDEGEE. Trimming removed 4 bases at V and 9 bases at J, with 14 bases between. CDR3 length: 13 amino acids. The CDR3 reads CASSNTGKVEQFF. For the CDR3, the DNA is TGTGCCAGCAGCAATACAGGGAAGGTTGAGCAGTTCTTC.

This clone was detected once. The chain couples TRBV30 to TRBJ1-5; no clear D gene. The V and J ends lost 3 bases and 4 bases respectively, with 10 bases between them. CDR3 length: 13 amino acids. Germline CDR1 reads GTSNPN; CDR2 reads SVGIG (reference sequence). CDR3 in amino acids: CAWRGRGNQPQHF. In DNA form, the CDR3 reads TGTGCCTGGAGAGGCAGAGGGAATCAGCCCCAGCATTTT.

V gene TRBV7-2 combines with J gene TRBJ2-1; D gene unclear. Trimming cost V 4 bases and J 3 bases, with 4 bases left between them. Germline assignment: CDR1 SGHTA and CDR2 FQGNSA. The CDR3 is made up of 12 amino acids. The CDR3 sequence is CASSSYYNEQFF. CDR3 sequence (DNA): TGTGCCAGCAGCTCCTACTACAATGAGCAGTTCTTC.

This clone was detected once. This chain links TRBV5-4 with TRBJ2-6; D remains unclear. CDR1 SGHNT and CDR2 YYREEE come from the germline V gene (reference sequence). V lost 2 bases, J lost 0 bases, and 6 bases lay in between. The CDR3 consists of 15 residues. The CDR3 bases are TGTGCCAGCAGCTTACGAGTCTCTGGGGCCAACGTCCTGACTTTC. It is translated as CASSLRVSGANVLTF.

The rearrangement joins TRBV16 to TRBJ1-5; perhaps TRBD1 as D (6 bases). V lost 5 bases and J lost 1, with 9 bases in between. The CDR3 loop spans 14 amino acids. Looked up from germline, CDR1 is KGHSY and CDR2 is FQNENV. The CDR3 here is CASSLTGSNQPQHF. The CDR3 nucleotides read TGTGCCAGCAGCTTGACAGGAAGCAATCAGCCCCAGCATTTT.

The V and J genes are TRBV18 and TRBJ2-3; D unresolved. This CDR3 comprises 13 residues. CDR1 is KGHSH, CDR2 LQKENI, per germline. Trimming left V 2 bases short and J 6 bases short, with 9 bases between. CDR3 loop: CASSPMQSDTQYF. The CDR3 DNA follows: TGTGCCAGCTCACCAATGCAGTCTGATACGCAGTATTTT.